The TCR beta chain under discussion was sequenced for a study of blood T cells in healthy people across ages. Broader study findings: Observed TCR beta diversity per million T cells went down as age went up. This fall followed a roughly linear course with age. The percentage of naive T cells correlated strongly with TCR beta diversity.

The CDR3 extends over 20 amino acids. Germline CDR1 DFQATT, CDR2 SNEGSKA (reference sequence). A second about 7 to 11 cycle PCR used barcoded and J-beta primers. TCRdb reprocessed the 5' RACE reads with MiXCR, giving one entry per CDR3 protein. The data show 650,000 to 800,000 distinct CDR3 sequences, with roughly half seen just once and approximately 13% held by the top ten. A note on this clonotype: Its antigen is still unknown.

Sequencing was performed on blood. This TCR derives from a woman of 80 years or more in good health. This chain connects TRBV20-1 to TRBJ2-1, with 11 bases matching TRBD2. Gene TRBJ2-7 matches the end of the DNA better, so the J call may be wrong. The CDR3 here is CSARDKALAGAPSSYNEQYF. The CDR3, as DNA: TGCAGTGCTAGAGATAAGGCACTAGCGGGAGCCCCTAGCTCCTACAATGAGCAGTACTTC.